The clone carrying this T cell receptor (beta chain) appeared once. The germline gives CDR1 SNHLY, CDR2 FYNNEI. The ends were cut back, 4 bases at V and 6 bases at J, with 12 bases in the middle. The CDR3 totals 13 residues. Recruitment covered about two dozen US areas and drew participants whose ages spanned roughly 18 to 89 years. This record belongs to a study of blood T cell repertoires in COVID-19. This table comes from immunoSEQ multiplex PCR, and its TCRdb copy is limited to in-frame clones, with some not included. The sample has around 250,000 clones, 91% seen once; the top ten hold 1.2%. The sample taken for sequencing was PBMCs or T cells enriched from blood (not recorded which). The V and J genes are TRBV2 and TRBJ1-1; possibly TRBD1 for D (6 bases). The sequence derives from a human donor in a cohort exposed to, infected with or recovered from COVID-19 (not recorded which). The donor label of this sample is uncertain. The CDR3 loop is CASSATGFSEAFF. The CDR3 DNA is TGTGCCAGCAGTGCTACAGGGTTCTCTGAAGCTTTCTTT.